The 27 T cell receptor beta chains presented below share a single source sample, sequenced in a study of blood T cells in healthy people across ages. Combining a sample-barcoded 5' primer with a J-beta primer mix, a second PCR ran for about 7 to 12 cycles. TCRdb itself ran the 5' RACE reads through MiXCR, one entry per CDR3 protein. The data show approximately 810,000 distinct CDR3 sequences, more than 25% seen once. Sequences were obtained from blood. The receptors here all came from a woman aged 80 or older in good health.

A word on this clonotype: A much more abundant neighbour one base away suggests this may be a read error. The chain employs TRBV6-2 or TRBV6-3 and TRBJ2-1; D is perhaps TRBD1 (6 bases). V shed 6 bases and J shed 8 bases, with 20 bases lying between them. Germline CDR1 reads MNHEY; CDR2 reads SVGEGT. The CDR3 consists of 15 residues. CDR3 coding DNA: TGTGCCAGCAGGGACAGCCCTCTCATAGCACATGAGCAGTTCTTC. This sequence encodes CASRDSPLIAHEQFF.

This clonotype was detected a few times. The chain employs TRBV7-2 and TRBJ2-3; 9 nucleotides agree with TRBD1. The germline CDR1 and CDR2 sequences are SGHTA and FQGNSA. This CDR3 has 15 amino acids. Unmatched junction bases numbered 4, after V lost 5 bases and J lost 1 base. The CDR3 nucleotides are TGTGCCAGCAGCATGGACAGGGGAGGCACAGATACGCAGTATTTT. As protein: CASSMDRGGTDTQYF.

In this sample, this clonotype turned up many times. The J gene is TRBJ2-3, the V gene TRBV10-2, with 7 bases aligning to TRBD1. J gave up 2 bases and V 7 bases, and 6 bases lay outside the gene matches. This CDR3 has 14 amino acids. Germline V gives CDR1 WSHSY, CDR2 SAAADI. CDR3 loop: CASTSTGYTDTQYF. Written as DNA, the CDR3 is TGCGCCAGCACATCGACAGGGTACACAGATACGCAGTATTTT.

In its sample, this clonotype was seen many times. The chain couples TRBV27 to TRBJ2-3, with a possible D match to TRBD1 (6 bases). This CDR3 has 15 residues. Between the trimmed V and J ends, which lost 5 bases and 4 bases, there was a span of 16 bases. Germline V gene sequence: CDR1 MNHEY, CDR2 SMNVEV (reference sequence). In nucleotides, the CDR3 is TGTGCCAGCAGTCCCACAGGGCGAGCGGCAGATACGCAGTATTTT. Protein: CASSPTGRAADTQYF.

Many counts were recorded for this clonotype. The genes are TRBV20-1 and TRBJ2-1, with 10 bases aligning to TRBD1. The CDR3 extends over 14 amino acids. V dropped 3 bases and J dropped 7; count of bases not matched to a gene: 6. Germline CDR1 is DFQATT and CDR2 is SNEGSKA (reference sequence). CDR3 nucleotide sequence: TGCAGTGCTAGTAAAGGACAGGGGGTTAATGAGCAGTTCTTC. Protein sequence: CSASKGQGVNEQFF.

This clonotype appeared once. The junction does not match germline at one end; this may be a read error. The chain joins TRBV5-5 to TRBJ2-2; TRBD1 aligns across 8 bases. The germline V gene encodes CDR1 SGHKS and CDR2 YYEKEE (reference sequence). The CDR3 runs to 16 residues. The CDR3 nucleotides are TGTGCCAGCAGCTCAACCCTTACAGGGGGAACCGGCGAGCGGTTTTTT. Protein: CASSSTLTGGTGERFF.

This chain joins TRBV20-1 and TRBJ1-2, with TRBD1 as a possible D gene (5 bases). The CDR3 consists of 11 residues. The V end was cut by 6 bases, the J end by 7 bases, with 12 bases between. Per germline, CDR1 DFQATT and CDR2 SNEGSKA (reference sequence). Here the CDR3 DNA reads TGCAGTGCGGGGGTGGGGAGTGGCTACACCTTC. It yields the protein CSAGVGSGYTF.

This clonotype was picked up many times. The chain uses TRBV5-1 and TRBJ2-3; D might be TRBD1 or TRBD2, each matching 6 bases. Germline values: CDR1 SGHRS, CDR2 YFSETQ. The CDR3 consists of 15 residues. V was pared by 0 bases and J by 2 bases, with 10 bases between. CDR3 sequence reads: CASSLGGADTDTQYF. The CDR3 DNA is TGCGCCAGCAGCTTGGGGGGGGCAGACACAGATACGCAGTATTTT.

The V and J genes are TRBV7-2 and TRBJ1-2; no reliable D call. There are 14 residues in the CDR3. V dropped 1 base and J dropped 8 bases, with 14 bases sitting between them. The germline gives CDR1 SGHTA, CDR2 FQGNSA. Written as DNA, the CDR3 is TGTGCCAGCAGCTTAGATCCCGGTTTAAGCGGCTACACCTTC. Translating gives CASSLDPGLSGYTF.

V usage is TRBV3-1 and J usage is TRBJ1-6, with 12 bases that match TRBD1. Germline trimming cut 6 bases from V and 10 bases from J; bases unmatched to any gene: 7. CDR1 LGHDT and CDR2 YNNKEL come from the germline V gene (reference sequence). The length of the CDR3 is 15 residues. For the CDR3, the DNA is TGTGCCAGCAGGCCTCCCGGGACAGGGGGCTCACCCCTCCACTTT. Translation gives CASRPPGTGGSPLHF.

Ten or more counts support this clonotype. This sequence joins TRBV29-1 and TRBJ1-2; D is possibly TRBD1 (6 bases). This CDR3 is built from 14 residues. Per the germline V gene, CDR1 is SQVTM and CDR2 is ANQGSEA. Here the CDR3 DNA reads TGCAGACCCCCGCCTCGGACAGATAACTATGGCTACACCTTC. Its translation is CRPPPRTDNYGYTF.

About this clonotype: This may be a read error, as it is one base from a much larger clone. The chain couples TRBV7-2 to TRBJ2-1; no reliable D call. CDR1 SGHTA and CDR2 FQGNSA come from the germline V gene. Trimming cost V 6 bases and J 6 bases, with 15 bases left between them. The CDR3 runs to 14 residues. As DNA, the CDR3 is TGTGCCAGCAGTGCACACGTGGGTCGCAATGAGCAGTTCTTC. This sequence encodes CASSAHVGRNEQFF.

Remarks on this clonotype: This may be a read error: a much more frequent sequence differs by one nucleotide. V gene TRBV20-1 combines with J gene TRBJ2-1; maybe TRBD1 (6 bases). V was pared by 0 bases and J by 4 bases, with 25 bases between. CDR3 size: 19 residues. CDR1 and CDR2 (germline): DFQATT, SNEGSKA (reference sequence). The CDR3 reads CSARDRGPRGGDKYNEQFF. CDR3 DNA sequence: TGCAGTGCTAGAGATCGGGGCCCCCGGGGTGGGGACAAGTACAATGAGCAGTTCTTC.

The V call is TRBV3-1, the J call TRBJ2-2, with D tentatively TRBD2 (5 bases). CDR1 LGHDT and CDR2 YNNKEL come from the germline V gene (reference sequence). The germline V and J ends were trimmed by 0 bases and 7 bases, with 9 bases remaining between them. The CDR3 length is 14 residues. In DNA, the CDR3 is TGTGCCAGCAGCCAAGATGGGCGGGTCGGGGAGCTGTTTTTT. Translating gives CASSQDGRVGELFF. The complete variable domain, with remaining parts taken from reference TRBV3-1 and TRBJ2-2, reads DTAVSQTPKYLVTQMGNDKSIKCEQNLGHDTMYWYKQDSKKFLKIMFSYNNKELIINETVPNRFSPKSPDKAHLNLHINSLELGDSAVYFCASSQDGRVGELFFGEGSRLTVL.

This clonotype was recorded at least ten times. The CDR3 DNA is TGTGCCAGCAGGCATACCGCGATTTCAAGCTACGAGCAGTACTTC. Protein sequence: CASRHTAISSYEQYF. The V gene is TRBV27, the J gene TRBJ2-7; D is unresolved. CDR1 and CDR2 from the germline V gene are MNHEY and SMNVEV (reference sequence). The CDR3 is 15 amino acids. V was clipped by 6 bases and J by 3 bases, with 18 bases between them.

This clonotype occurred a few times. The chain recombines TRBV6-5 with TRBJ1-1; D perhaps matches TRBD1 (6 bases). CDR1 is MNHEY and CDR2 is SVGAGI in the germline V gene. V was cut by 2 bases and J by 7 bases, with 11 bases left in between. CDR3 length: 13 residues. CDR3 nucleotides: TGTGCCAGCAGTTACGCGACAGGCCTTGAAGCTTTCTTT. Protein product: CASSYATGLEAFF.

This chain joins TRBV27 and TRBJ1-6; no clear D. This CDR3 has 13 amino acids. Between the trimmed V and J ends, which lost 8 bases and 6 bases, there was a span of 11 bases. Looked up from germline, CDR1 is MNHEY and CDR2 is SMNVEV (reference sequence). The CDR3 reads CASHDTLNSPLHF. The CDR3 DNA is TGTGCCAGCCACGACACGCTTAATTCACCCCTCCACTTT.

This clonotype was seen at least ten times. V usage is TRBV21-1 and J usage is TRBJ2-3; the table's TRBD1 call for D was not verified on the DNA. TRBV21-1 is flagged as a pseudogene. The CDR3 covers 17 residues. In DNA, the CDR3 is TGTGCCAGCAGTCAATCCTTGGGACGGGGCGGCACAGATACGCAGTATTTT. This gives the protein CASSQSLGRGGTDTQYF.

This clonotype was seen a handful of times. The CDR3 here is CASKLASNEQFF. The CDR3 nucleotides are TGTGCCAGCAAACTAGCATCCAATGAGCAGTTCTTC. This chain connects TRBV6-6 to TRBJ2-1; TRBD2 might be the D (6 bases). This CDR3 spans 12 amino acids. Trimming cost V 7 bases and J 6 bases, with 10 bases left between them. Germline V gene lookup returns CDR1 MNHNY and CDR2 SVGAGI (reference sequence).

Concerning this clonotype: This may come from a read error, since a much larger clone is one base off. CDR3 bases: TGTGCCAGCAGGACAGGTCTTGGGGCAGATACGCAGTATTTT. As protein: CASRTGLGADTQYF. This chain uses TRBV6-2 or TRBV6-3 with TRBJ2-3, with D maybe TRBD1 (6 bases). V lost 6 bases to trimming and J lost 4 bases, with 14 bases between them. This CDR3 is built from 14 residues. Germline lookup yields CDR1 MNHEY and CDR2 SVGEGT.

This clonotype was observed a few times. The CDR3 DNA sequence: TGCAGTGCTCAACCTTTAAGTGGCGGGGGGTCGGGGACAGATACGCAGTATTTT. Translation gives CSAQPLSGGGSGTDTQYF. This rearrangement joins TRBV20-1 to TRBJ2-3; 8 nucleotides match TRBD2. V lost 5 bases to trimming and J lost 3 bases; unmatched junction nucleotides: 19. CDR3 length: 18 amino acids. Germline-derived CDR1 and CDR2 are DFQATT and SNEGSKA (reference sequence).

The chain carries TRBV3-1 and TRBJ2-1; TRBD2 aligns across 8 bases. V lost 6 bases to trimming and J lost 5 bases; unmatched junction nucleotides: 12. The CDR3 consists of 16 residues. Germline V CDR1 and CDR2: LGHDT, YNNKEL (reference sequence). This chain's CDR3 is CASSRLAGGQNNEQFF. The CDR3 DNA follows: TGTGCCAGCAGTCGTCTCGCGGGGGGACAAAACAATGAGCAGTTCTTC.

This clonotype has ten or more counts. The chain employs TRBV5-1 and TRBJ2-1; D gene unclear. The germline V gene encodes CDR1 SGHRS and CDR2 YFSETQ. The CDR3 is made up of 17 amino acids. Trimming shortened V by 1 base and J by 0 bases, and 14 bases separated the two germline ends. The CDR3 DNA reads TGCGCCAGCAGCTTGACGACTTCTAAGAGCTCCTACAATGAGCAGTTCTTC. Its protein product is CASSLTTSKSSYNEQFF.

This clonotype came up a few times. The gene calls are TRBV2 and TRBJ1-5; D remains ambiguous. V was cut by 8 bases and J by 14 bases, with 19 bases left in between. The CDR3 is made up of 12 amino acids. Germline loops: CDR1 SNHLY, CDR2 FYNNEI. The CDR3 sequence: CASGLKGPGEHF. The CDR3 DNA is TGTGCCAGCGGACTAAAAGGGCCCGGAGAGCATTTT.

This clonotype was recorded many times. This chain uses TRBV20-1 with TRBJ2-7, with 9 positions matching TRBD1. J lost 4 bases, V lost 7 bases, and 11 bases had no gene match. The germline gives CDR1 DFQATT, CDR2 SNEGSKA (reference sequence). The CDR3 spans 14 residues. For the CDR3, the DNA is TGCAGTGTTGTCGACAGGGGGGACGGGTACGAGCAGTACTTC. Translating it yields CSVVDRGDGYEQYF.

This chain joins TRBV29-1 and TRBJ2-1; D is undetermined. This CDR3 is 13 amino acids long. V was clipped by 0 bases and J by 5 bases, with 8 bases between them. The germline gives CDR1 SQVTM, CDR2 ANQGSEA. DNA of the CDR3: TGCAGCGTTGAAGAGCAGGAGAACAATGAGCAGTTCTTC. It codes for CSVEEQENNEQFF.

This clonotype was counted at least ten times. The chain is built from TRBV6-2 or TRBV6-3 and TRBJ2-1, with a tentative D call TRBD2 (6 bases). Germline lookup yields CDR1 MNHEY and CDR2 SVGEGT. Trimming removed 4 bases from V and 9 bases from J, with 13 bases in between. The CDR3 contains 13 residues. In DNA form, the CDR3 reads TGTGCCAGCAGTTCACTACTGGGGGGTGAGCAGTTCTTC. Amino acid sequence: CASSSLLGGEQFF.